This TCR beta chain was profiled in a study of T cells in Graves' hyperthyroidism and ophthalmopathy. About the study: Any treatment followed the collection of peripheral blood at initial diagnosis.

Each ophthalmopathy patient scored at least 3 on the Clinical Activity Score and at least 4 on NOSPECS grade, with duration under 3 months. This clonotype was observed at least ten times. TCR beta CDR3 region amplification was performed from RNA transcripts. Researchers ran a first-round RT-PCR on the TCR CDR3 using the HTBI primer set. One entry per CDR3 protein results from TCRdb running MiXCR on the multiplex PCR reads. Seen here are about 590,000 distinct CDR3 sequences, 13% to 15% observed once, and the top ten hold roughly 7.7%. The TCR was taken from a woman in her late teens or twenties with Graves' ophthalmopathy. Sample: blood.

The CDR3 is CAWSVQQNTEAFF. The CDR3 DNA is TGTGCCTGGAGTGTACAACAGAACACTGAAGCTTTCTTT. V is TRBV30 and J is TRBJ1-1; D remains ambiguous. V was shortened by 0 bases and J by 1 base, with 6 bases between the two germline ends. CDR1 is GTSNPN and CDR2 is SVGIG in the germline V gene (reference sequence). This CDR3 is built from 13 residues.